What follows are 12 T cell receptor beta chains derived from one specimen sequenced in a study of blood T cell repertoires in COVID-19. Profiled with immunoSEQ multiplex PCR; TCRdb holds only in-frame clones, not every one. The data show fewer than 200,000 clones, with approximately 84% seen just once and about 1.2% held by the top ten. Sequences were obtained from PBMCs or T cells enriched from blood (not recorded which). These receptor sequences come from a human donor with acute COVID-19. The donor label of this sample is uncertain.

The CDR3 loop reads CASSLNPSGGASDTQYF. In DNA, the CDR3 is TGTGCCAGCAGCTTAAACCCTAGCGGGGGGGCTTCAGATACGCAGTATTTT. The chain recombines TRBV7-3 with TRBJ2-3; TRBD2 aligns across 12 bases. Unmatched junction bases numbered 6, after V lost 1 base and J lost 4 bases. Germline CDR1 and CDR2: SGHTA and FQGTGA. This CDR3 has 17 amino acids.

The CDR3 loop is CASSSGTGDGYTF. CDR3 sequence (DNA): TGCGCCAGCAGCTCCGGGACAGGGGATGGCTACACCTTC. The chain couples TRBV5-1 to TRBJ1-2; 10 bases are a match to TRBD1. This CDR3 is 13 amino acids long. Germline V gene sequence: CDR1 SGHRS, CDR2 YFSETQ. The J segment lost 6 bases and the V segment lost 3 bases, leaving 2 bases of the junction unmatched.

V and J are TRBV4-1 and TRBJ2-7, with a possible D match to TRBD1 (5 bases). CDR3 length: 14 amino acids. Germline V gives CDR1 MGHRA, CDR2 YSYEKL. The ends were cut back, 1 base at V and 3 bases at J, with 10 bases in the middle. This chain's CDR3 is CASSQGSRVYEQYF. The CDR3 DNA is TGCGCCAGCAGCCAAGGGAGCAGGGTCTACGAGCAGTACTTC.

The chain links TRBV4-3 to TRBJ2-1; 8 bases line up with TRBD1. The CDR3 loop spans 15 amino acids. The germline V gene has CDR1 LGHNA and CDR2 YSLEER. After removal of 4 bases from V and 0 bases from J, the junction contained 2 bases not matched to a gene. CDR3 amino acids: CASSLGTGSYNEQFF. The CDR3 coding sequence is TGCGCCAGCAGCCTAGGGACAGGCTCCTACAATGAGCAGTTCTTC.

Only a few counts were recorded for this clone. This sequence joins TRBV6-5 and TRBJ1-1, with D uncertain. The ends were cut back, 6 bases at V and 3 bases at J, with 17 bases in the middle. CDR3 size: 15 residues. Germline CDR1 MNHEY, CDR2 SVGAGI. Here the CDR3 reads CASRGREALDTEAFF. The CDR3, as DNA: TGTGCCAGCAGGGGTAGGGAGGCTTTGGACACTGAAGCTTTCTTT.

The genes are TRBV5-6 and TRBJ1-1; a possible D gene is TRBD1 (5 bases). Trimming removed 4 bases at V and 5 bases at J, with 9 bases between. Germline assignment: CDR1 SGHDT and CDR2 YYEEEE. This CDR3 has 12 residues. The CDR3 coding sequence is TGTGCCAGCAGCCTACGGGGGACTGAAGCTTTCTTT. Its translation: CASSLRGTEAFF.

The V call is TRBV5-1, the J call TRBJ2-2; 7 nucleotides match TRBD1. Germline values: CDR1 SGHRS, CDR2 YFSETQ. J gave up 2 bases and V 4 bases, and 8 bases lay outside the gene matches. The CDR3 runs to 16 residues. The chain's CDR3 is CASSVRDRPNTGELFF. The CDR3 DNA reads as TGCGCCAGCAGCGTACGGGACAGACCCAACACCGGGGAGCTGTTTTTT.

V and J are TRBV5-1 and TRBJ1-1; maybe TRBD1 (5 bases). Trimming stripped 4 bases from V and 5 bases from J, with 15 bases between. The CDR3 length is 14 residues. CDR1 is SGHRS, CDR2 YFSETQ, per germline. The CDR3 loop reads CASSQGLPGTEAFF. The DNA of the CDR3 is TGCGCCAGCAGCCAGGGACTCCCGGGGACTGAAGCTTTCTTT. The full variable domain, in which reference TRBV5-1 and TRBJ1-1 provide the parts outside the CDR3, is KAGVTQTPRYLIKTRGQQVTLSCSPISGHRSVSWYQQTPGQGLQFLFEYFSETQRNKGNFPGRFSGRQFSNSRSEMNVSTLELGDSALYLCASSQGLPGTEAFFGQGTRLTVV.

The chain recombines TRBV14 with TRBJ1-4; D is unclear. Germline V lookup: CDR1 SGHDN, CDR2 FVKESK. Trimming stripped 0 bases from V and 10 bases from J, with 9 bases between. CDR3 length: 13 amino acids. The DNA of the CDR3 is TGTGCCAGCAGCCAAGATCGGGGATCAAAACTGTTTTTT. This encodes CASSQDRGSKLFF.

V gene TRBV12-3 or TRBV12-4 combines with J gene TRBJ2-6; D is undetermined. V was trimmed by 6 bases and J by 0 bases, leaving 3 bases between them. CDR3 length equals 13 residues. CDR3 sequence: CASSYSGANVLTF. CDR3 sequence (DNA): TGTGCCAGCAGCTACTCTGGGGCCAACGTCCTGACTTTC.

This clone was counted once. The J gene is TRBJ1-6, the V gene TRBV5-1; D might be TRBD1 (5 bases). Germline assignment: CDR1 SGHRS and CDR2 YFSETQ. The CDR3 loop spans 15 amino acids. V gave up 0 bases and J gave up 8 bases, with 12 bases separating them. The CDR3 region has the DNA TGCGCCAGCAGCTTGGTCTGGACACGTTATTCACCCCTCCACTTT. It specifies CASSLVWTRYSPLHF.

In nucleotides, the CDR3 is TGCGCCAGCAGCCCGCGGGGGGCGAGGAACACCGGGGAGCTGTTTTTT. Translated: CASSPRGARNTGELFF. The chain uses TRBV5-1 and TRBJ2-2, with 8 nucleotides matching TRBD2. Germline trimming cut 4 bases from V and 1 base from J; bases unmatched to any gene: 6. CDR3 length equals 16 residues. CDR1 SGHRS and CDR2 YFSETQ come from the germline V gene.